This is a list of T cell receptor beta chains from one sample in a study of blood T cell repertoires in COVID-19. Measured with immunoSEQ multiplex PCR; TCRdb has only the in-frame clones, and not every one. This sample has about 120,000 clones; around nine tenths occur once, and the top ten carry about 2%. The sample comprised peripheral blood. The receptor source for this set is a woman in her fifties or sixties with acute or convalescent COVID-19. CDR3s include the opening cysteine and the closing phenylalanine or tryptophan. The order of the fields is clone size, CDR3 length, V gene, D gene, J gene, CDR3 protein, CDR3 DNA. A D gene is named only where the DNA matches it firmly. Only some rows state a clone size, as once, few, many or a class for expanded clones.

>.|15|TRBV2|.|TRBJ1-5
CASSGTRGSGQPQHF
TGTGCCAGCAGCGGAACCAGGGGCTCGGGTCAGCCCCAGCATTTT
>.|13|TRBV6-5|.|TRBJ1-4
CASRARANEKLFF
TGTGCCAGCAGGGCTCGGGCTAATGAAAAACTGTTTTTT
>.|13|TRBV6-5|.|TRBJ1-2
CASSISGIYGYTF
TGTGCCAGCAGTATTTCCGGGATCTATGGCTACACCTTC
>.|19|TRBV2|TRBD1|TRBJ1-1
CASSEAIGQGTYMNTEAFF
TGTGCCAGCAGTGAAGCTATAGGACAGGGGACTTACATGAACACTGAAGCTTTCTTT
>.|11|TRBV12-3/TRBV12-4|.|TRBJ1-1
CAFSEGFKTFF
TGTGCCTTCTCGGAGGGATTCAAAACTTTCTTT
>once|14|TRBV10-2|.|TRBJ2-3
CASTGFLGTDTQYF
TGCGCCAGCACAGGGTTTTTGGGCACAGATACGCAGTATTTT
>.|13|TRBV6-2/TRBV6-3|.|TRBJ2-7
CASSYSLGHEQYF
TGTGCCAGCAGTTACTCTTTGGGCCACGAGCAGTACTTC
>.|14|TRBV9|.|TRBJ1-5
CASSPDMDNQPQHF
TGTGCCAGCAGTCCGGACATGGACAATCAGCCCCAGCATTTT
>.|15|TRBV9|.|TRBJ1-1
CASSVDGAKDTEAFF
TGTGCCAGCAGCGTAGATGGAGCCAAAGACACTGAAGCTTTCTTT
>.|17|TRBV11-2|TRBD2|TRBJ2-2
CASSLPLAGGGTGELFF
TGTGCCAGCAGCTTACCCCTAGCGGGAGGGGGCACCGGGGAGCTGTTTTTT
>.|14|TRBV18|TRBD2|TRBJ2-1
CASSLAGSYNEQFF
TGTGCCAGCTCACTAGCGGGCTCTTACAATGAGCAGTTCTTC
>.|14|TRBV6-5|.|TRBJ1-2
CATATDRPYYGYTF
TGTGCCACCGCAACAGACAGGCCGTACTATGGCTACACCTTC
>.|11|TRBV29-1|.|TRBJ2-7
CSVGQVNEQYF
TGCAGCGTTGGTCAGGTAAACGAGCAGTACTTC
>.|10|TRBV12-3/TRBV12-4|.|TRBJ1-1
CASGATEAFF
TGTGCCAGCGGGGCGACTGAAGCTTTCTTT
>.|17|TRBV9|TRBD2|TRBJ2-2
CASSVVPAGGLAGELFF
TGTGCCAGCAGCGTAGTCCCAGCGGGAGGGCTAGCCGGGGAGCTGTTTTTT
>.|12|TRBV2|TRBD1|TRBJ1-2
CASRDRGYGYTF
TGTGCCAGCAGGGACAGGGGATATGGCTACACCTTC
>.|14|TRBV9|TRBD1|TRBJ2-7
CASSVGTGDYEQYF
TGTGCCAGCAGCGTCGGGACAGGGGACTACGAGCAGTACTTC
>.|14|TRBV5-4|.|TRBJ2-5
CASSLTQNQETQYF
TGTGCCAGCAGCTTGACGCAGAACCAAGAGACCCAGTACTTC
>.|13|TRBV10-3|.|TRBJ1-1
CAISPSVNTEAFF
TGTGCCATCAGTCCGTCTGTGAACACTGAAGCTTTCTTT
>.|15|TRBV11-2|TRBD1|TRBJ2-7
CASSPQPTGQGEQYF
TGTGCCAGCAGCCCCCAACCGACTGGACAGGGCGAGCAGTACTTC
>.|16|TRBV19|TRBD2|TRBJ2-3
CASSIEVAGGKDTQYF
TGTGCCAGTAGTATAGAGGTAGCGGGAGGTAAAGATACGCAGTATTTT
>.|12|TRBV6-5|.|TRBJ1-1
CASRTHNTEAFF
TGTGCCAGCAGGACACACAACACTGAAGCTTTCTTT
>.|15|TRBV14|TRBD2|TRBJ2-7
CASSQDAGGPIEQYF
TGTGCCAGCAGCCAAGATGCGGGAGGACCGATCGAGCAGTACTTC
>.|16|TRBV5-1|TRBD1|TRBJ1-1
CASSPGQGGVNTEAFF
TGCGCCAGCAGCCCGGGACAGGGAGGTGTGAACACTGAAGCTTTCTTT
>.|17|TRBV9|TRBD2|TRBJ2-1
CASSPPIAGGPYNEQFF
TGTGCCAGCAGCCCTCCAATAGCGGGAGGGCCCTACAATGAGCAGTTCTTC
>.|13|TRBV12-3/TRBV12-4|.|TRBJ1-2
CASNLGGSRGYTF
TGTGCCAGCAACCTAGGAGGTAGTAGGGGCTACACCTTC